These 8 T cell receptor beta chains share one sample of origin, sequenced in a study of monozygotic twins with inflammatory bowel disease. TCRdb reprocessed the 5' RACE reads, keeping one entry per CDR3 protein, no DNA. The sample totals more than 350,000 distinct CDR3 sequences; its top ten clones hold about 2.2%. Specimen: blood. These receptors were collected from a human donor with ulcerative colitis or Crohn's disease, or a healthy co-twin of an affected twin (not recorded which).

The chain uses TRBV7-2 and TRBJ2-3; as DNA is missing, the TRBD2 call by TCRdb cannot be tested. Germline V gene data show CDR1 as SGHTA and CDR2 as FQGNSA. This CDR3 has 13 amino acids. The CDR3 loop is CASSLAVGRPQYF.

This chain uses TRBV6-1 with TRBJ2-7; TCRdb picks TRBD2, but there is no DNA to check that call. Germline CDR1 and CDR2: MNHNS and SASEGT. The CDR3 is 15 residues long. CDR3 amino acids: CASSKGLAGSLEQYF.

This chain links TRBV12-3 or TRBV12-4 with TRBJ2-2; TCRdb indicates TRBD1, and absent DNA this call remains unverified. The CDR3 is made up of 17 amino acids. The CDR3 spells CASSLDRGRGGTGELFF.

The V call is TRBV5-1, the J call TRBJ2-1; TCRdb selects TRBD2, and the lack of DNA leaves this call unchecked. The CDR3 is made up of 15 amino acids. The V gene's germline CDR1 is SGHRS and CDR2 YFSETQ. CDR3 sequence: CASSFLAGRSNEQFF.

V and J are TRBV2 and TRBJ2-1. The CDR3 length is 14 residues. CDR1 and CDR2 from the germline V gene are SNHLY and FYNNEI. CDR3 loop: CASSNRTPYNEQFF.

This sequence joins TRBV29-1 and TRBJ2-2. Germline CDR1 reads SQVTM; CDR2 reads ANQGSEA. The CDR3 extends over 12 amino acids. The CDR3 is CSVESGTGELFF.

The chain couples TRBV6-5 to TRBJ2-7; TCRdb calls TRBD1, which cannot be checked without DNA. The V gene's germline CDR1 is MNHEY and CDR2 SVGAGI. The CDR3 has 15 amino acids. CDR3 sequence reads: CASSYRTGGGSEQYF.

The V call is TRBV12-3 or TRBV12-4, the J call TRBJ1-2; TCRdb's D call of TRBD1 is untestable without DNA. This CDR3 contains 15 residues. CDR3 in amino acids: CASSLRGALLDGYTF.